This T cell receptor beta chain comes out of a study of blood T cell repertoires in COVID-19 (dated by TCRdb to 2018 to 2020). Broadly, across the study: Samples covering the acute and convalescent phases of COVID-19 were provided by collaborators in the United States, Italy and Spain. The prospective study material was composed of cDNA or gDNA derived from T cells, B-cell-depleted T cells, or PBMCs. Subjects who had been exposed to COVID-19, were actively infected with it, or had recovered from it provided the deeply sampled blood TCRbeta repertoires that made up the dataset. The repertoires were released in a freely available public database meant as a resource for research on the immune response to SARS-CoV-2. Samples came from the ongoing ImmuneRACE study (first 160 participants) plus 1,254 subjects from 6 global collaborators. Sample metadata almost always included a de-identified subject ID, COVID-19 status, age in years and sex. HLA class I and class II types, where available, came from metadata supplied by the sample provider rather than from assay-based typing.

The investigation overall reported the following: How much clinical and demographic metadata was included differed by source and by participant, and the metadata was provided uncurated.

TCRbeta CDR3 regions were amplified from genomic DNA by means of the immunoSEQ Assay, a bias-controlled multiplex PCR. The published analysis was carried out like this. Nucleated cell counts per sample were estimated from amplification of reference gene primers within the assay. Sequence reads were collapsed and filtered to measure the absolute abundance of every unique TCRbeta CDR3 rearrangement. For each sample, productive Simpson clonality was calculated as the square root of Simpson's diversity index over productive rearrangements. TCRdb re-hosts the immuneACCESS table, in-frame sequences only. Its copies lack some clones; in the studies checked, an unresolved V gene accounts for under half of them, and the cause for the rest is not known. That table furnishes V, J and clone size, whereas the DNA furnished D and trimming. Present in this sample are hundreds of thousands of clones, approximately 85% of which were seen just once. The ten most abundant clones make up roughly 7.8% of the sample.

Comments on this clone: The antigen it binds to is not known. No base qualities exist here, and no much larger clone lies one base off it.

Collaborating institutions collected whole blood in K2EDTA tubes following their own protocols. For TCRbeta analysis, collaborators shipped samples in one of three forms: frozen whole blood, isolated PBMCs, or DNA extracted from either of those sample types. The CDR1 and CDR2 encoded by the germline V gene (reference sequence) are SEHNR and FQNEAQ. V lost 6 bases and J lost 5 bases; the stretch between them is 16 bases long. From the cysteine through the phenylalanine, the CDR3 covers 14 amino acids. Left in the record is the CDR3 DNA by itself, 42 bases read in frame from the first base. The clonotype comes from a human donor in a cohort sampled during active COVID-19. The source material was peripheral blood. Recombination linked TRBV7-9 to TRBJ1-2, with no confident D gene call. The DNA sequence is TGTGCCAGCAGGCCGACGGCCGGGGAGTATGGCTACACCTTC. Translated, this is CASRPTAGEYGYTF.